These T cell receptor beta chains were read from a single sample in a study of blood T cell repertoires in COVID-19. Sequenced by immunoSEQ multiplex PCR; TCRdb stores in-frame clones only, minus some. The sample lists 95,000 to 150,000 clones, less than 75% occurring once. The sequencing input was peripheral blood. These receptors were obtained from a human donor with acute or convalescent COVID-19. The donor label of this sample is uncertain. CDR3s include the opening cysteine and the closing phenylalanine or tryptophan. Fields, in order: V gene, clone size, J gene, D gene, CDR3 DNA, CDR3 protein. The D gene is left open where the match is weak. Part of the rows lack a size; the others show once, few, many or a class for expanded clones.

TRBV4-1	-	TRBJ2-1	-	TGCGCCAGCAGCCAAGGTAATAGCGACTACAATGAGCAGTTCTTC	CASSQGNSDYNEQFF
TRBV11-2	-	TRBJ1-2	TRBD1	TGTGCCAGCAGCTTCGGCACAGGGGTTGTTTATGGCTACACCTTC	CASSFGTGVVYGYTF
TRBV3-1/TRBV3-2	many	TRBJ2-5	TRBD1	TGTGCCAGCAGCCCGGACAGGGGGCTCCAAGAGACCCAGTACTTC	CASSPDRGLQETQYF
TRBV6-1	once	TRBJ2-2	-	TGTGCCAGCAGTGTGGACAGTTGGACTCTCACCGGGGAGCTGTTTTTT	CASSVDSWTLTGELFF
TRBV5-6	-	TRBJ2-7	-	TGTGCCAGCACCCTCCTTAGTAGCTTCTACGAGCAGTACTTC	CASTLLSSFYEQYF
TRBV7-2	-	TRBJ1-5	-	TGTGCCAGCAGCTCCGGGGCGGGGTGGAATCAGCCCCAGCATTTT	CASSSGAGWNQPQHF
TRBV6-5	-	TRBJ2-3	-	TGTGCCCCCCCGAAGAGAAACAGCACAGATACGCAGTATTTT	CAPPKRNSTDTQYF
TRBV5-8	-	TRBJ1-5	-	TGTGCCAGCAGCTCCAGGGGATATCGCAATCAGCCCCAGCATTTT	CASSSRGYRNQPQHF
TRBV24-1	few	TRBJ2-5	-	TGTGCCACCAGTGAAGCAGGGAAAGAGACCCAGTACTTC	CATSEAGKETQYF
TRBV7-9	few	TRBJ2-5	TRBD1	TGTGCCAGCGGGACACAGGGGTCAGAGACCCAGTACTTC	CASGTQGSETQYF
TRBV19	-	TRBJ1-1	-	TGTGCCAGTAGTCAGGGGAGTGAAGCTTTCTTT	CASSQGSEAFF
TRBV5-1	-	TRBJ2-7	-	TGCGCCAGCAGTACAGGGATTGGTGATTACGAGCAGTACTTC	CASSTGIGDYEQYF
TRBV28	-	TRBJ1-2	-	TGTGCCAGCAGTTTGTCAGGGTACGGCTACACCTTC	CASSLSGYGYTF
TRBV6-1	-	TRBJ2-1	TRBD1	TGTGCCAGCAGTGAAGCAGGGGGCTATCACAATGAGCAGTTCTTC	CASSEAGGYHNEQFF
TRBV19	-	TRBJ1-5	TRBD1	TGTGCCAGTAGTGACAGGGGGCTGGTGAATCAGCCCCAGCATTTT	CASSDRGLVNQPQHF
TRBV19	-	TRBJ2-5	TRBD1	TGTGCCAGTAGTATAGCGACAGGGCGGGAGACCCAGTACTTC	CASSIATGRETQYF
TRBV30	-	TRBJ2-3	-	TGTGCCTGGAGTCGGTCCGGGAGCACAGATACGCAGTATTTT	CAWSRSGSTDTQYF
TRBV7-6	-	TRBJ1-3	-	TGTGCCAGCAGCTTAAACCCGGACAGCTCTGGAAACACCATATATTTT	CASSLNPDSSGNTIYF
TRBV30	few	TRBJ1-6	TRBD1	TGTGCCTGGAGTTTCGGGACAGGACTTAATTCACCCCTCCACTTT	CAWSFGTGLNSPLHF
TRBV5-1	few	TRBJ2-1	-	TGCGCCAGCAGCTCCTTGGGCGGGGAGTACAATGAGCAGTTCTTC	CASSSLGGEYNEQFF
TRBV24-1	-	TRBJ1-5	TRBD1	TGTGCCACCAGTGATGCGGGACAGCTTAGCAATCAGCCCCAGCATTTT	CATSDAGQLSNQPQHF
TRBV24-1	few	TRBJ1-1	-	TGTGCCACCAGTGAGGGGGGACTCATGAACACTGAAGCTTTCTTT	CATSEGGLMNTEAFF
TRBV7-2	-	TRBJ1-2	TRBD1	TGTGCCAGCAGCCTTCCTCTGGGACAGAACTATGGCTACACCTTC	CASSLPLGQNYGYTF
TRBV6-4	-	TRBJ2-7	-	TGTGCCAGCAGTGTCGTCAGGGAACACGAGCAGTACTTC	CASSVVREHEQYF
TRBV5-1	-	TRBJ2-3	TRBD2	TGCGCCAGCAGCTTGGTCGGCGGGGGGGGCACAGATACGCAGTATTTT	CASSLVGGGGTDTQYF
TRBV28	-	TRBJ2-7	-	TGTGCCAGCAGTTTATCCCCCAAAGGACAGGAGCAGTACTTC	CASSLSPKGQEQYF
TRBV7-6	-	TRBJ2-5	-	TGTGCCAGCAGCTCCCCTCCTAGAGCTGCCCAAGAGACCCAGTACTTC	CASSSPPRAAQETQYF
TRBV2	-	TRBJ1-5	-	TGTGCCAGCAGTGAAGACTCCTATAGCAATCAGCCCCAGCATTTT	CASSEDSYSNQPQHF
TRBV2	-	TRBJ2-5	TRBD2	TGTGCCAGCAGCGGCCTCGAGCGGGGAACTATGGAGACCCAGTACTTC	CASSGLERGTMETQYF
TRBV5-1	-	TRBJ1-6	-	TGCGCCAGCAGCCCCGAGGGAAATAATTCACCCCTCCACTTT	CASSPEGNNSPLHF
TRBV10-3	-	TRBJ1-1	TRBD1	TGTGCCATCAGTGAAGGAGCAGGGGGGAACACTGAAGCTTTCTTT	CAISEGAGGNTEAFF
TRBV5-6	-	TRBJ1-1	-	TGTGCCAGCAGCCTCGCAGGGAGGAGAATGAACACTGAAGCTTTCTTT	CASSLAGRRMNTEAFF
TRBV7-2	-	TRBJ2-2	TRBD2	TGTGCCAGCAGCTTAGACCTAGCGGGGGGTGGGGAGCTGTTTTTT	CASSLDLAGGGELFF
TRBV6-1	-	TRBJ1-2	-	TGTGCCAGCAGTGAGGGCGATTATGGCTACACCTTC	CASSEGDYGYTF
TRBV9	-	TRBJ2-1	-	TGTGCCAGCAGCTACGGTATGGCGGGGCCCAGCGAGCAGTTCTTC	CASSYGMAGPSEQFF
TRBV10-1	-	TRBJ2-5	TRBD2	TGCGCCAGAACCAGCGGGGGGCCCCAAGAGACCCAGTACTTC	CARTSGGPQETQYF
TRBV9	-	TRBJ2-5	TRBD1	TGTGCCAGCAGCGTCGCGACCGGGACAGGTCAAGAGACCCAGTACTTC	CASSVATGTGQETQYF
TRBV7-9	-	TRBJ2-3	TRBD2	TGTGCCAGCGCTGCCCTTAGCGGGGCGAAAGATACGCAGTATTTT	CASAALSGAKDTQYF